This T cell receptor beta chain was obtained from a study of blood T cells in healthy people across ages (dated by TCRdb to the mid-2010s). Background for the entire study: In model experiments, template switching captured roughly one uniquely barcoded TCR beta cDNA molecule for every two T cells. The donors were split into four age groups: young (average 16 years), middle-aged (around 40), aged (roughly 68) and long-lived (under 85). Using the same blood draw, the study looked at two additional independent replicas of 1 million unique cDNA reads for two donors, one aged 18 to 29 and the other aged 80 or older. The study measured age-related changes in TCR beta repertoire diversity using deep sequencing normalized with unique cDNA molecular identifiers.

The paper as a whole reports these results and caveats: Because profiling used bulk unsorted PBMCs, naive and antigen-experienced compartments could not be compared conclusively. Donor CMV infection status was unknown, potentially confounding age-related changes in expanded clonotypes. Estimates of total diversity based on one million sequenced T cells were considered lower bounds and underestimates. Observed TCR beta diversity per million T cells fell roughly linearly with age, and a significant reduction was already apparent by age around 44. Compared with the aged group, the long-lived group had more naive CD4+ T cells, fewer expanded clones and increased TCR diversity, a pattern suggesting age selection. Observed TCR beta diversity correlated strongly with the percentage of naive T cells measured by flow cytometry.

Library prep was done by 5' RACE. Data came from an Illumina HiSeq 2500. The second PCR ran for roughly 6 to 11 cycles and used a J-beta primer mix along with a sample-barcoded 5' primer. Each TCR beta cDNA molecule received a unique molecular identifier from a template-switch 5' adaptor carrying 12 random nucleotides. Each sample yielded at least 2.5 million CDR3-containing paired-end reads. All of the RNA was converted into first-strand cDNA using the Mint cDNA synthesis kit, with a TRBC-specific oligonucleotide serving as the primer. All cDNA was treated with uracil-DNA glycosylase and then went through a first 18-cycle PCR with the universal primers M1SS and BC2_uni_R. Turning to the authors' computational methods: For normalization, 1 million high-quality reads, each with a distinct molecular identifier, were randomly selected from each sample. Instead of being binned into consensus sequences, reads with shared molecular identifiers were discarded. CDR3 identification, clonotype clustering and error correction used MiTCR with a Q25 quality threshold and the strictest error-elimination algorithm. A nonparametric unseen species model using Euler transformation provided a lower-bound estimate of total TCR beta diversity. TCRdb reprocessing: public reads trimmed at Q25 with fastp, clones called with MiXCR, in-frame beta chains kept. Rows with one shared CDR3 protein collapse into an entry with the most common genes and DNA. What appears here as the V and J calls and clone size reflects TCRdb's work, not the paper's. In all, the sample holds under 1,100,000 distinct CDR3 sequences, and almost 25% of those were seen once. Approximately 0.79% of the sample is taken by the ten largest.

The approximately 40 donors, aged about 6 to 95 years, were systemically healthy Caucasian individuals from Russia. Around 10 milliliters of peripheral blood were collected from each donor into EDTA-treated Vacutainer tubes. Ficoll-Paque density-gradient centrifugation was used to isolate PBMCs, with at least 6.5 million obtained per sample. Total RNA was extracted from PBMCs with Trizol reagent, with at least 5 micrograms obtained per sample. The percentages of naive CD45RAhigh/CD27high T cells were determined by flow cytometry on a PBMC aliquot from every donor. As for this clonotype: It has no known antigen specificity. Per-nucleotide qualities are absent, and no much larger clonotype sits a single base away.

In addition, the sample was reused for a study of T cells of mothers and their children. From the second report: Nine systemically healthy Caucasian individuals, comprising three mothers and their six children, were included as donors. cDNA synthesis used all of the extracted RNA, with approximately 1.6 ug of RNA in each 15 ul reaction. Sample barcodes and 2-4 random nucleotides were added via the M1S primer in the second PCR. Over 9 million TCR beta CDR3 reads came from each mother, compared with about 3.2 million reads from each child. TCR recombination output is similarly shaped by thymic selection in related and unrelated pairs, with a minor effect exerted by inherited differences. Normalized repertoire overlap was always slightly but never significantly higher in related than unrelated mother-child pairs. No persistent microchimeric T cell clones were found, with a detection sensitivity of approximately 100 clones per million clonotypes. In the study, deep NGS was used to compare the TCR beta repertoires of mothers and children, and features distinguishing related mother-child pairs from unrelated individuals were sought. The mean age was approximately 41 +/- 4 years for the mothers and about 12 +/- 4 years for the children. After adapter ligation with NEBNext reagents, the libraries were sequenced on Illumina HiSeq 2000 with 100+100 nt paired-end reads. To prevent cross-contamination, the mother and child libraries were prepared one month apart and sequenced in separate runs. Each donor had between roughly 450,000 and 2,300,000 distinct TCR beta clonotypes identified. Naive TCR beta clonotypes were estimated from low-frequency clonotypes matched to each donor's FACS-determined naive share, without sorting.

Sequenced: blood. This sequence originates from a girl aged 2-10 years in good health.

The DNA sequence follows: TGCAGTGCTAGAGACCCGGGCAGGGGGATCCCCGCCTACGAGCAGTACTTC. Its protein is CSARDPGRGIPAYEQYF. The rearrangement joined TRBV20-1 to TRBJ2-7; TRBD1 matches 7 bases in the middle. The germline V gene (reference sequence) yields DFQATT for CDR1 and SNEGSKA for CDR2. Clipping removes 0 bases from V and 2 bases from J, with 13 as the unmatched junction base count. The CDR3 holds 17 amino acids from the cysteine to the phenylalanine. Kept here is only the CDR3 DNA, which spans 51 bases and is read in frame from base 1.